This T cell receptor beta chain was obtained from a study of T cells in Graves' hyperthyroidism and ophthalmopathy. Study outcomes and limitations: Blood held most thyroid clonotypes expanded above 0.001 frequency. From stable hyperthyroidism, ophthalmopathy was set apart by a 13 V-J model.

With 4 bases removed from V and 4 bases from J, the gap between germline ends came to 21 bases. This CDR3 contains 16 residues. Germline CDR1 SGHRS, CDR2 YFSETQ. Graves' hyperthyroidism was deemed stable given no ophthalmopathy progression within 18 months. Investigators excluded patients with uncontrolled infection, other autoimmune disease, pregnancy or lactation. There were TCR beta CDR3 regions amplified from RNA transcripts. With the HTBI primer set, the TCR CDR3 went through a first round of RT-PCR. TCRdb re-called the multiplex PCR reads through MiXCR, storing one row per CDR3 protein. Counted here are roughly 570,000 distinct CDR3 sequences, about 43% occurring once; the ten biggest clones make up more than 7%. This clonotype was picked up many times. The target antigen is unknown.

This TCR derives from a woman younger than 35 with Graves' hyperthyroidism. The rearrangement joins TRBV5-1 to TRBJ2-7; possibly TRBD2 for D (6 bases). The sequencing sample was made of peripheral blood or thyroid tissue (not recorded which). CDR3 sequence: CASSRGLNPGAYEQYF. The CDR3 DNA reads as TGCGCCAGCAGCCGAGGACTAAACCCCGGTGCGTACGAGCAGTACTTC.